These T cell receptor beta chains were read from a single sample in a study of cytomegalovirus exposure and HLA in healthy donors. This table comes from immunoSEQ multiplex PCR, and its TCRdb copy is limited to in-frame clones, with some not included. The repertoire holds 75,000 to 85,000 clones, with around 80% as singletons. The material sequenced was PBMCs. These receptors were taken from a male donor in good health and CMV-seronegative. CDR3s include the opening cysteine and the closing phenylalanine or tryptophan. The D gene is left open where the match is weak. Only part of the rows carry a size: once, few, many, or a class if the clone is expanded.

v_call: TRBV11-2
j_call: TRBJ1-1
d_call: .
clone_size: few
cdr3_aa: CASSLRRGNTEAFF
cdr3_nt: TGTGCCAGCAGCTTACGCAGGGGGAACACTGAAGCTTTCTTT

v_call: TRBV4-1
j_call: TRBJ1-1
d_call: .
clone_size: few
cdr3_aa: CASSQDWIWRGRTNTEAFF
cdr3_nt: TGCGCCAGCAGCCAAGATTGGATATGGCGCGGCAGAACGAACACTGAAGCTTTCTTT

v_call: TRBV7-3
j_call: TRBJ2-3
d_call: TRBD2
clone_size: .
cdr3_aa: CASSFGTSGRTDTQYF
cdr3_nt: TGTGCCAGCAGCTTTGGGACTAGCGGACGCACAGATACGCAGTATTTT

v_call: TRBV5-1
j_call: TRBJ2-6
d_call: .
clone_size: few
cdr3_aa: CASSLVTSSGANVLTF
cdr3_nt: TGCGCCAGCAGCTTGGTAACATCCTCTGGGGCCAACGTCCTGACTTTC

v_call: TRBV10-3
j_call: TRBJ1-4
d_call: TRBD1
clone_size: .
cdr3_aa: CAISDRGLEKLFF
cdr3_nt: TGTGCCATCAGTGACAGGGGGCTTGAAAAACTGTTTTTT

v_call: TRBV7-2
j_call: TRBJ1-2
d_call: .
clone_size: .
cdr3_aa: CASSVQGIDGYTF
cdr3_nt: TGTGCCAGCAGCGTACAGGGAATAGATGGCTACACCTTC

v_call: TRBV19
j_call: TRBJ2-1
d_call: .
clone_size: .
cdr3_aa: CASSIEAESYNEQFF
cdr3_nt: TGTGCCAGTAGTATAGAAGCGGAATCCTACAATGAGCAGTTCTTC

v_call: TRBV4-2
j_call: TRBJ1-2
d_call: .
clone_size: few
cdr3_aa: CASRQTQGRDYGYPF
cdr3_nt: TGTGCCAGCAGGCAGACACAGGGACGAGACTATGGCTACCCCTTC

v_call: TRBV1
j_call: TRBJ1-6
d_call: .
clone_size: .
cdr3_aa: CTSSQTGQGRGSYNSPLHF
cdr3_nt: TGCACCAGCAGCCAAACCGGACAGGGCCGGGGCTCCTATAATTCACCCCTCCACTTT

v_call: TRBV14
j_call: TRBJ2-1
d_call: .
clone_size: .
cdr3_aa: CASSQQDWNNEQFF
cdr3_nt: TGTGCCAGCAGCCAACAAGACTGGAACAATGAGCAGTTCTTC

v_call: TRBV19
j_call: TRBJ2-2
d_call: .
clone_size: .
cdr3_aa: CASSIGGAYTGELFF
cdr3_nt: TGTGCCAGTAGTATAGGGGGCGCGTACACCGGGGAGCTGTTTTTT

v_call: TRBV5-1
j_call: TRBJ1-2
d_call: .
clone_size: .
cdr3_aa: CASSFGGASESGGYTF
cdr3_nt: TGCGCCAGCAGCTTCGGGGGGGCGAGCGAATCCGGTGGCTACACCTTC

v_call: TRBV7-2
j_call: TRBJ2-5
d_call: .
clone_size: .
cdr3_aa: CASSSNRETQYF
cdr3_nt: TGTGCCAGCAGCTCAAACAGGGAGACCCAGTACTTC

v_call: TRBV29-1
j_call: TRBJ2-3
d_call: TRBD1
clone_size: .
cdr3_aa: CSVPQGTYTDTQYF
cdr3_nt: TGCAGCGTCCCACAGGGGACATACACAGATACGCAGTATTTT